The 7 T cell receptor beta chains below were found in one sample sequenced in a study of post-analysis software for immune sequencing data. Points from the study as a whole: Roughly five TRBV segments were more frequent in patients than controls; TRBV5-6, TRBV5-1 and TRBV20-1 belonged to this group.

Incorporated into the TCR beta cDNA libraries were unique molecular identifiers, which served to reduce PCR and sequencing biases. TCRdb fed the PCR reads into MiXCR, producing one record per CDR3 protein. This table has over 300,000 distinct CDR3 sequences, about a third appearing once. Antigens for these TCRs are unknown. The sequenced material came from blood. The source is a girl aged 5 to 17 with multiple sclerosis.

This clonotype was counted only a few times. The rearrangement joins TRBV7-2 to TRBJ2-5; 15 nucleotides match TRBD2. CDR3 size: 18 residues. Per the germline V gene, CDR1 is SGHTA and CDR2 is FQGNSA. V lost 3 bases to trimming and J lost 1 base; unmatched junction nucleotides: 6. CDR3 DNA sequence: TGTGCCAGCAGCTTCCCCCTGGGACTAGCGGGGGGCCAAGAGACCCAGTACTTC. It encodes CASSFPLGLAGGQETQYF.

V usage is TRBV2 and J usage is TRBJ2-5, with unresolved D. CDR1 is SNHLY and CDR2 is FYNNEI in the germline V gene. The CDR3 sequence is 14 residues long. The V gene lost 7 bases and the J gene lost 4 bases, with 16 bases spanning the gap. The CDR3 protein is CASKKLATRETQYF. The CDR3 DNA reads TGTGCCAGCAAGAAGCTCGCCACCAGAGAGACCCAGTACTTC.

The chain links TRBV3-1 to TRBJ1-1, with TRBD1 matching over 10 bases. Trimming took 1 base from V and 4 from J; bases not matched to a gene: 9. CDR1 is LGHDT and CDR2 is YNNKEL in the germline V gene (reference sequence). CDR3 length: 17 residues. The CDR3 nucleotides read TGTGCCAGCAGCCAAGGGGGACTCGGACAGGGGGGCACTGAAGCTTTCTTT. Translation: CASSQGGLGQGGTEAFF.

The chain has TRBV12-3 or TRBV12-4 and TRBJ1-5; D may be TRBD1 (5 bases). The V gene lost 7 bases and the J gene lost 5 bases, with 18 bases spanning the gap. The CDR3 spans 15 residues. CDR3 in DNA: TGTGCCAGCACCCAAGGAGAGCTCAGGGATCAGCCCCAGCATTTT. It encodes CASTQGELRDQPQHF.

Written as DNA, the CDR3 is TGTGCCAGCAGCTTAGGGGTAGCGGGGTGGATCTACGAGCAGTACTTC. Protein: CASSLGVAGWIYEQYF. V gene TRBV7-2 combines with J gene TRBJ2-7; TRBD2 matches 8 bases. Unmatched junction bases numbered 8, after V lost 1 base and J lost 3 bases. The CDR3 consists of 16 residues. Germline V gene data show CDR1 as SGHTA and CDR2 as FQGNSA. Filled out from reference TRBV7-2 and TRBJ2-7, the complete variable domain reads GAGVSQSPSNKVTEKGKDVELRCDPISGHTALYWYRQSLGQGLEFLIYFQGNSAPDKSGLPSDRFSAERTGGSVSTLTIQRTQQEDSAVYLCASSLGVAGWIYEQYFGPGTRLTVT.

The chain recombines TRBV28 with TRBJ2-7; 7 nucleotides agree with TRBD1. J was trimmed by 3 bases and V by 3 bases; bases with no gene match: 8. This CDR3 spans 15 amino acids. Germline CDR1 reads MDHEN; CDR2 reads SYDVKM. This CDR3 reads CASSFVLTGDYEQYF. CDR3 in DNA: TGTGCCAGCAGTTTTGTCCTAACAGGGGACTACGAGCAGTACTTC.

The genes are TRBV15 and TRBJ2-7; D is undetermined. Looked up from germline, CDR1 is LNHNV and CDR2 is YYDKDF (reference sequence). This CDR3 contains 13 residues. The V and J ends lost 5 bases and 7 bases respectively, with 15 bases between them. For the CDR3, the DNA is TGTGCCACCAGCTCCCCGCCGAGGCGGGAGCAGTACTTC. As protein: CATSSPPRREQYF.